A single sample is the source of the 28 T cell receptor beta chains below, sequenced in a study of T cell changes during pregnancy in multiple sclerosis. Sequencing used immunoSEQ multiplex PCR; TCRdb keeps in-frame clones, though not all of them. The sample yields 90,000 to 150,000 clones, approximately 94% seen once. This specimen consisted of peripheral blood, obtained before pregnancy. The receptors were gathered from a female donor with multiple sclerosis, enrolled in a pregnancy study.

The chain is built from TRBV28 and TRBJ2-3, with 7 bases fitting TRBD2. This CDR3 region has 15 residues. Germline CDR1 reads MDHEN; CDR2 reads SYDVKM. The J segment lost 2 bases and the V segment lost 5 bases, leaving 7 bases of the junction unmatched. For the CDR3, the DNA is TGTGCCAGCAGTCCTAGCGGTTCCCCCACAGATACGCAGTATTTT. It translates to CASSPSGSPTDTQYF.

J is TRBJ1-1 and V is TRBV19; D is perhaps TRBD1 (5 bases). V shed 3 bases and J shed 1 base, with 9 bases lying between them. The germline V gene encodes CDR1 LNHDA and CDR2 SQIVND (reference sequence). CDR3 length equals 14 residues. In DNA form, the CDR3 reads TGTGCCAGTAGTATTGACAGCAAGAACACTGAAGCTTTCTTT. Amino acid sequence: CASSIDSKNTEAFF.

The rearrangement links TRBV29-1 to TRBJ1-3, with 9 bases that match TRBD1. The CDR3 sequence is 14 residues long. The V gene end was trimmed by 5 bases and the J gene end by 4 bases; junction bases not matched to a gene: 6. Germline CDR1 is SQVTM and CDR2 is ANQGSEA. The CDR3 region has the DNA TGCAGCGTTTCACAGGGGGCAGGAGGAAACACCATATATTTT. Its protein product is CSVSQGAGGNTIYF.

Regarding this clone: One end of the junction is discordant with germline, which a read error may explain. V gene TRBV6-1 combines with J gene TRBJ2-7; D is possibly TRBD1 (5 bases). Looked up from germline, CDR1 is MNHNS and CDR2 is SASEGT. The CDR3 runs 15 residues. CDR3 amino acids: CASRENTGYWASLNF. The CDR3 region has the DNA TGTGCCAGCAGAGAAAATACAGGATATTGGGCGAGTCTGAACTTC.

The chain has TRBV6-6 and TRBJ2-1; perhaps TRBD1 as D (6 bases). In germline, CDR1 is MNHNY, CDR2 SVGAGI (reference sequence). The CDR3 loop spans 16 amino acids. V was cut by 5 bases and J by 4 bases, with 18 bases left in between. The CDR3 DNA reads as TGTGCCAGCAGTACTCCGACAGGTGAGAAGTACAATGAGCAGTTCTTC. It yields the protein CASSTPTGEKYNEQFF.

Regarding this clone: A junction boundary mismatches the germline segment, possibly from a read error. The chain couples TRBV10-3 to TRBJ2-3; D is unclear. Germline V gene lookup returns CDR1 ENHRY and CDR2 SYGVKD. CDR3 length equals 14 residues. CDR3 region: CASSYVEGTDTQYF. The CDR3 DNA reads as TGTGCCAGCAGTTACGTTGAGGGCACAGATACGCAGTATTTT.

The rearrangement joins TRBV9 to TRBJ2-1; possibly TRBD1 for D (6 bases). This CDR3 has 16 amino acids. The V gene's germline CDR1 is SGDLS and CDR2 YYNGEE. Trimming removed 7 bases from V and 8 bases from J, with 25 bases in between. The CDR3 here is CASARGAGVQTHEQFF. The CDR3 DNA reads as TGTGCCAGCGCGAGAGGGGCAGGGGTACAAACCCATGAGCAGTTCTTC.

The V call is TRBV7-2, the J call TRBJ1-5, with 8 bases identical to TRBD1. With V trimmed by 5 bases and J by 5 bases, 8 bases remained unmatched. Germline values: CDR1 SGHTA, CDR2 FQGNSA. The CDR3 length is 15 residues. CDR3 amino acids: CASSPGGQGHQPQHF. The CDR3 coding sequence is TGTGCCAGCAGCCCGGGTGGACAGGGCCATCAGCCCCAGCATTTT.

The chain joins TRBV28 to TRBJ1-5; 7 bases match TRBD1. Germline CDR1 reads MDHEN; CDR2 reads SYDVKM. The CDR3 has 15 residues. Losses at the gene ends were 5 bases for V and 4 bases for J; bases not matched to a gene: 8. For the CDR3, the DNA is TGTGCCAGCAGTCTCACAGGGGTAGGGAATCAGCCCCAGCATTTT. Its protein product is CASSLTGVGNQPQHF.

This chain connects TRBV28 to TRBJ2-7; unclear D gene. The germline V and J ends were trimmed by 1 base and 1 base, with 11 bases remaining between them. Germline V gene lookup returns CDR1 MDHEN and CDR2 SYDVKM. This CDR3 has 15 residues. Here the CDR3 reads CASSLSVPTSYEQYF. DNA of the CDR3: TGTGCCAGCAGTTTATCGGTCCCGACTTCCTACGAGCAGTACTTC.

The chain combines TRBV7-9 with TRBJ1-2, with TRBD1 identical over 11 bases. Germline CDR1 SEHNR, CDR2 FQNEAQ (reference sequence). CDR3 length equals 16 residues. The V gene end was trimmed by 1 base and the J gene end by 7 bases; junction bases not matched to a gene: 8. CDR3 loop: CASSLGGTGGRGGYTF. CDR3 sequence (DNA): TGTGCCAGCAGCTTAGGGGGGACAGGGGGTCGGGGTGGCTACACCTTC.

J is TRBJ2-3 and V is TRBV6-6, with D tentatively TRBD1 (7 bases). CDR3 length: 14 amino acids. V lost 7 bases and J lost 8, with 19 bases in between. Germline V gives CDR1 MNHNY, CDR2 SVGAGI (reference sequence). The CDR3 here is CASTPEEGAVTQYF. As DNA, the CDR3 is TGTGCCAGCACCCCAGAGGAGGGGGCCGTTACGCAGTATTTT.

The J gene is TRBJ1-5, the V gene TRBV27, with 8 bases identical to TRBD1. The CDR3 contains 13 residues. Trimming took 5 bases from V and 7 from J; bases not matched to a gene: 4. Germline assignment: CDR1 MNHEY and CDR2 SMNVEV (reference sequence). This CDR3 reads CASSRAGGQPQHF. The CDR3 region has the DNA TGTGCCAGCAGTCGGGCAGGGGGCCAGCCCCAGCATTTT.

CDR3 in amino acids: CAIKIRDRSNYGYTF. The CDR3 DNA reads as TGCGCCATCAAGATCCGGGACAGGTCAAACTATGGCTACACCTTC. This chain links TRBV10-1 with TRBJ1-2; 8 bases are shared with TRBD1. J lost 2 bases, V lost 10 bases, and 12 bases had no gene match. CDR3 length: 15 residues. Germline V lookup: CDR1 WNHNN, CDR2 SYGVQD (reference sequence).

V usage is TRBV5-5 and J usage is TRBJ1-5; 7 nucleotides align to TRBD1. The CDR3 is 16 amino acids. Losses at the gene ends were 2 bases for V and 1 base for J; bases not matched to a gene: 6. Germline V lookup: CDR1 SGHKS, CDR2 YYEKEE (reference sequence). The CDR3 sequence is CASSFGDRISNQPQHF. For the CDR3, the DNA is TGTGCCAGCAGCTTCGGGGACAGAATAAGCAATCAGCCCCAGCATTTT.

The chain couples TRBV30 to TRBJ2-5, with 12 nucleotides matching TRBD2. CDR3 length: 15 amino acids. The ends lost 1 base at V and 4 bases at J; junction bases unmatched: 4. From germline, CDR1 is GTSNPN and CDR2 SVGIG (reference sequence). CDR3 loop: CAWSGTSGTPETQYF. The CDR3 nucleotides read TGTGCCTGGAGTGGGACTAGCGGGACCCCAGAGACCCAGTACTTC.

This clone was recorded a few times. The V gene is TRBV10-1, the J gene TRBJ2-7, with D possibly matching TRBD1 (6 bases). Trimming removed 10 bases at V and 3 bases at J, with 13 bases between. CDR1 is WNHNN and CDR2 is SYGVQD in the germline V gene (reference sequence). The CDR3 spans 12 residues. DNA for the CDR3: TGCGCCACTCCCGGGACACTCTACGAGCAGTACTTC. Its protein is CATPGTLYEQYF.

The chain couples TRBV7-9 to TRBJ1-4, with a possible D match to TRBD1 (6 bases). Germline loops: CDR1 SEHNR, CDR2 FQNEAQ (reference sequence). V was trimmed by 5 bases and J by 11 bases, leaving 21 bases between them. This CDR3 has 15 amino acids. The CDR3 DNA reads TGTGCCAGCAGCGGGGGGGCTCCAGCGGGGTCGAAACTGTTTTTT. Its protein product is CASSGGAPAGSKLFF.

There are a few counts of this clone. J is TRBJ1-2 and V is TRBV7-2; the match to TRBD1 covers 8 bases. V was clipped by 5 bases and J by 4 bases; unmatched bases: 6. Germline loops: CDR1 SGHTA, CDR2 FQGNSA. This CDR3 comprises 14 residues. CDR3: CASSRPGQVYGYTF. In nucleotides, the CDR3 is TGTGCCAGCAGCCGCCCGGGACAGGTCTATGGCTACACCTTC.

This clone has only a few counts. V usage is TRBV2 and J usage is TRBJ2-7; possibly TRBD1 for D (6 bases). The ends were cut back, 2 bases at V and 6 bases at J, with 14 bases in the middle. This CDR3 region has 14 residues. Looked up from germline, CDR1 is SNHLY and CDR2 is FYNNEI. CDR3 nucleotide sequence: TGTGCCAGCAGTGAATTGGGGGCGAAGTCCGAGCAGTACTTC. Encoded protein: CASSELGAKSEQYF.

J is TRBJ1-1 and V is TRBV7-9, with 7 bases that match TRBD1. V lost 5 bases and J lost 2; bases outside the gene matches: 5. The CDR3 runs 14 residues. Germline loops: CDR1 SEHNR, CDR2 FQNEAQ (reference sequence). DNA for the CDR3: TGTGCCAGCAGCCATCGACAGGGAAACACTGAAGCTTTCTTT. This sequence encodes CASSHRQGNTEAFF.

The chain is built from TRBV18 and TRBJ2-7; 13 bases fit TRBD2. This CDR3 comprises 20 residues. Per germline, CDR1 KGHSH and CDR2 LQKENI. The V gene end was trimmed by 6 bases and the J gene end by 0 bases; junction bases not matched to a gene: 17. The CDR3 sequence: CASSPGTSGIPGGSSYEQYF. CDR3 bases: TGTGCCAGCTCTCCGGGGACTAGCGGGATCCCAGGGGGGTCCTCCTACGAGCAGTACTTC.

The chain has TRBV29-1 and TRBJ2-1; a possible D gene is TRBD1 (5 bases). In germline, CDR1 is SQVTM, CDR2 ANQGSEA. The CDR3 has 13 amino acids. V lost 5 bases, J lost 7 bases, and 15 bases lay in between. The CDR3 sequence is CSVLTVVNNEQFF. CDR3 coding DNA: TGCAGCGTTCTGACAGTAGTTAATAATGAGCAGTTCTTC.

This chain connects TRBV19 to TRBJ1-1; 10 bases map to TRBD1. CDR3 length: 15 residues. The V gene end was trimmed by 7 bases and the J gene end by 6 bases; junction bases not matched to a gene: 11. Per germline, CDR1 LNHDA and CDR2 SQIVND (reference sequence). For the CDR3, the DNA is TGTGCCAGTACCACCTCCCGACAGGGGGCGGCTGAAGCTTTCTTT. This sequence encodes CASTTSRQGAAEAFF.

The V gene is TRBV28, the J gene TRBJ1-2; D is unresolved. The CDR3 length is 11 residues. CDR1 and CDR2 (germline): MDHEN, SYDVKM. V gave up 7 bases and J gave up 4 bases, with 7 bases separating them. In DNA form, the CDR3 reads TGTGCCAGCACGACTCTCTATGGCTACACCTTC. Its protein is CASTTLYGYTF.

The chain carries TRBV9 and TRBJ1-6, with D unclear. The CDR3 consists of 15 residues. Trimming removed 0 bases from V and 8 bases from J, with 12 bases in between. CDR1 and CDR2 from the germline V gene are SGDLS and YYNGEE. The CDR3 sequence is CASSVDGLDDSPLHF. The CDR3 DNA reads as TGTGCCAGCAGCGTAGATGGCCTCGATGATTCACCCCTCCACTTT.

The gene calls are TRBV6-1 and TRBJ2-1; D perhaps matches TRBD1 (6 bases). V was trimmed by 3 bases and J by 4 bases, leaving 13 bases between them. The CDR3 is 15 amino acids. Germline V CDR1 and CDR2: MNHNS, SASEGT. In nucleotides, the CDR3 is TGTGCCAGCAGTGATCTACAGGGTGGGTACAATGAGCAGTTCTTC. Translating it yields CASSDLQGGYNEQFF.

The rearrangement uses TRBV30 and TRBJ1-4; possible D gene TRBD1, 5 bases. CDR1 GTSNPN and CDR2 SVGIG come from the germline V gene (reference sequence). The V and J ends lost 3 bases and 14 bases respectively, with 13 bases between them. The CDR3 is 11 amino acids. Here the CDR3 reads CAWRVRGMLFF. DNA for the CDR3: TGTGCCTGGAGGGTAAGGGGAATGCTGTTTTTT.